This entry concerns a single T cell receptor beta chain. The record originates from a study of blood T cell repertoires in COVID-19. On the study more broadly: COVID-19 samples collected from the United States, Italy and Spain covered acute and convalescent phases.

The CDR3 covers 15 residues. V was pared by 4 bases and J by 4 bases, with 7 bases of the junction left unmatched. Germline V gene data show CDR1 as SGHRS and CDR2 as YFSETQ. Source study methods: The authors estimated nucleated cell counts from reference gene primer amplification. Here immunoSEQ multiplex PCR was the method, and the copy in TCRdb shows in-frame clones only, minus some. Clone size and the V and J calls come from that table; the DNA yielded D and trimming. This table holds some 130,000 clones, around 87% found once. This sequence was found in a man aged 50-59 years with active COVID-19. This chain connects TRBV5-1 to TRBJ1-4, with 7 positions matching TRBD1. Input material: peripheral blood. The CDR3 loop reads CASSPRQGNNEKLFF. In DNA form, the CDR3 reads TGCGCCAGCAGCCCTAGACAGGGAAATAATGAAAAACTGTTTTTT.